The present T cell receptor beta chain was sequenced within a study of CD8+ T cells in alopecia areata. Across the whole study: Treated patients took oral tofacitinib at 5 to 10 mg twice daily. Overall study results and limits: It was lesional scalp, especially alopecia totalis/universalis, that showed higher clonality than normal scalp.

cDNA reverse transcribed from extracted RNA served as the sequencing template. Profiling relied on immunoSEQ multiplex PCR, and the TCRdb table lists in-frame clones only, not all of them. The table lists 200,000 to 250,000 clones, roughly 57% of them singletons. With regard to this clone: Its antigen is unidentified.

Trimming pared 4 bases from V and 0 bases from J, leaving 13 bases between. The germline gives CDR1 GTSNPN, CDR2 SVGIG (reference sequence). The CDR3 length is 15 residues. This sequence was found in a human donor with alopecia areata. The material was CD4+ T cells sorted from blood, obtained at week 0. The chain has TRBV30 and TRBJ1-5; D unclear. The DNA of the CDR3 is TGTGCCTGGAAGGGAAAGTGGGATAGCAATCAGCCCCAGCATTTT. It specifies CAWKGKWDSNQPQHF. Combining the CDR3 with reference TRBV30 and TRBJ1-5 gives the whole variable domain SQTIHQWPATLVQPVGSPLSLECTVEGTSNPNLYWYRQAAGRGLQLLFYSVGIGQISSEVPQNLSASRPQDRQFILSSKKLLLSDSGFYLCAWKGKWDSNQPQHFGDGTRLSIL.